Sequencing of this TCR beta chain was carried out in a study of blood T cell repertoires in COVID-19 (dated by TCRdb to the early 2020s). Study-wide context: Collaborator samples came from the United States, Italy and Spain and covered acute and convalescent phases of COVID-19. The material from the prospective study consisted of cDNA or gDNA derived from T cells, B-cell-depleted T cells, or PBMCs. Subjects who had been exposed to COVID-19, were actively infected with it, or had recovered from it provided the deeply sampled blood TCRbeta repertoires that made up the dataset. The repertoires were released in a freely available public database meant as a resource for research on the immune response to SARS-CoV-2. Samples were obtained from the ongoing ImmuneRACE study (first 160 participants) and from 1,200 or so subjects provided by 6 global collaborators. The sample metadata nearly always contained a de-identified subject ID, COVID-19 status, age in years and sex. Where available, HLA class I and class II types were taken from metadata supplied by the sample provider and were not determined by assay-based typing.

As for this clone: This clone's antigen is unknown. No much larger clonotype is one base removed from it; base qualities were not supplied.

V was cut back by 4 bases and J by 10 bases, leaving a gap of 18 bases between them. The CDR3 measures 15 amino acids from cysteine to phenylalanine. Only CDR3 DNA remains: 45 bases, in frame from the first base. The germline V gene sets CDR1 to SGHRS and CDR2 to YFSETQ. General study outcomes and caveats: Clinical and demographic metadata were provided uncurated, with the amount varying by source and participant.

TCRbeta CDR3 regions were amplified from genomic DNA by means of the immunoSEQ Assay, a bias-controlled multiplex PCR. For the original study's pipeline: The number of nucleated cells in each sample was estimated by amplification of reference gene primers within the assay. Sequence reads were collapsed and filtered to measure the absolute abundance of every unique TCRbeta CDR3 rearrangement. Productive Simpson clonality was computed per sample as the square root of Simpson's diversity index over productive rearrangements. TCRdb's version of the immuneACCESS table is confined to in-frame rearrangements and falls short of the full clone set. An unresolved V gene accounts for under half of the shortfall where checked; the remainder is of unknown origin. That table gives V, J and clone size, and the DNA gave D and trimming. In all, the sample holds under 100,000 clones, and around 85% of those were seen once. 18% of the sample belongs to the ten largest clones.

The collaborating institutions used their own protocols to collect whole blood in K2EDTA tubes. For TCRbeta analysis, collaborators shipped samples in one of three forms: frozen whole blood, isolated PBMCs, or DNA extracted from either of those sample types. Sample: peripheral blood. This clonotype was sampled from an elderly man with active or convalescent COVID-19. The receptor chain draws on TRBV5-1 and TRBJ1-6; TRBD1 is possibly the D segment (6 matching bases). The CDR3 protein: CASSPGGGGRSPLHF. Here is the DNA: TGCGCCAGCAGCCCCGGGGGAGGGGGACGATCACCCCTCCACTTT.